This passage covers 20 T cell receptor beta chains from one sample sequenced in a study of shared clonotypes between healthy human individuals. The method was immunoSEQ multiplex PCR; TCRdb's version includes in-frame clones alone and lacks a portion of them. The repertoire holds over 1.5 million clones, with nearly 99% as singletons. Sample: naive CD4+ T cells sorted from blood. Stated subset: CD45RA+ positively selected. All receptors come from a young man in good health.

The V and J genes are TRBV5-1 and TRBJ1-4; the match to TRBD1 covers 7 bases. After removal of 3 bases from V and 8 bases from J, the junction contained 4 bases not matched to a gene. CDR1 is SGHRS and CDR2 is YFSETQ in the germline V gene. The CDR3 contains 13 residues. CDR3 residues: CASSSTGWEKLFF. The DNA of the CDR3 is TGCGCCAGCAGCTCGACAGGGTGGGAAAAACTGTTTTTT. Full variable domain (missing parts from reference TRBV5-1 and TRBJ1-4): KAGVTQTPRYLIKTRGQQVTLSCSPISGHRSVSWYQQTPGQGLQFLFEYFSETQRNKGNFPGRFSGRQFSNSRSEMNVSTLELGDSALYLCASSSTGWEKLFFGSGTQLSVL.

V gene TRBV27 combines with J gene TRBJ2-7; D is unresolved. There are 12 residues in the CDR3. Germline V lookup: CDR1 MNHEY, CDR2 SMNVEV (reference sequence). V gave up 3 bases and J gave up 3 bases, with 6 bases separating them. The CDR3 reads CASSLSFYEQYF. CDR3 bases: TGTGCCAGCAGTTTGTCGTTCTACGAGCAGTACTTC.

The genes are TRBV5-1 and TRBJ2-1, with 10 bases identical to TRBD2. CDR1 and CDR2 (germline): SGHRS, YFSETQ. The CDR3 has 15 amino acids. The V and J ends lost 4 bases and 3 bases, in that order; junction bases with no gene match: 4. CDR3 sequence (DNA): TGCGCCAGCAGCACGGGACTAGCGAACTACAATGAGCAGTTCTTC. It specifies CASSTGLANYNEQFF.

The CDR3 bases are TGTGCCAGCAAACAGATCCCCTATGGCTACACCTTC. Encoded protein: CASKQIPYGYTF. The chain has TRBV2 and TRBJ1-2; D unresolved. The germline CDR1 and CDR2 sequences are SNHLY and FYNNEI. V lost 7 bases and J 4 bases, leaving 10 bases between the germline ends. The CDR3 covers 12 residues.

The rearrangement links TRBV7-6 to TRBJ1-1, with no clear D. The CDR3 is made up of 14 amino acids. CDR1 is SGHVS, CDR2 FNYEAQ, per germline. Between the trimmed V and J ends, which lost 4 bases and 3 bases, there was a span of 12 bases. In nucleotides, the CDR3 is TGTGCCAGCAGCTCGGCGGTTCGGGACACTGAAGCTTTCTTT. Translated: CASSSAVRDTEAFF.

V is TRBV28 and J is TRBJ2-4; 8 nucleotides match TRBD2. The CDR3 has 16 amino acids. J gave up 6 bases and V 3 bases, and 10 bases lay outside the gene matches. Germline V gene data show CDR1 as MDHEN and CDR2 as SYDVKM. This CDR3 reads CASSFPAGGGVNIQYF. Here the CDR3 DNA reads TGTGCCAGCAGTTTCCCTGCGGGAGGTGGAGTAAACATTCAGTACTTC.

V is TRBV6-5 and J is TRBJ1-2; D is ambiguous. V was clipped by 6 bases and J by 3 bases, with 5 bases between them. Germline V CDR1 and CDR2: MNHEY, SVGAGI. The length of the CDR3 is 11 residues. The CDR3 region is CASRTYYGYTF. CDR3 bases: TGTGCCAGCAGGACTTACTATGGCTACACCTTC.

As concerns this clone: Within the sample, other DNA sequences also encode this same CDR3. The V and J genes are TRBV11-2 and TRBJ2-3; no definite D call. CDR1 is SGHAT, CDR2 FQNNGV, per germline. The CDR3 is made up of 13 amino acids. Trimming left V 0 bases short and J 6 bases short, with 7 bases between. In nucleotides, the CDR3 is TGTGCCAGCAGCTTAGATTTAGGCGATACGCAGTATTTT. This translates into CASSLDLGDTQYF.

The CDR3 DNA is TGTGCCAGCAGCTCCACAGTCTCGACTCCTAACTATGGCTACACCTTC. This translates into CASSSTVSTPNYGYTF. The chain employs TRBV7-2 and TRBJ1-2; D is undetermined. Trimming cost V 4 bases and J 0 bases, with 15 bases left between them. The CDR3 contains 16 residues. The V gene's germline CDR1 is SGHTA and CDR2 FQGNSA.

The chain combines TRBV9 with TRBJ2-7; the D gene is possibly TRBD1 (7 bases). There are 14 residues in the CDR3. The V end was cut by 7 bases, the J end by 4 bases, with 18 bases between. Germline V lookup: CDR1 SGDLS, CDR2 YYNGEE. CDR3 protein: CASAGGLGGYEQYF. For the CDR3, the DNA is TGTGCCAGCGCAGGGGGACTGGGAGGATACGAGCAGTACTTC. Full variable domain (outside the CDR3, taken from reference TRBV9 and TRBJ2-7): DSGVTQTPKHLITATGQRVTLRCSPRSGDLSVYWYQQSLDQGLQFLIQYYNGEERAKGNILERFSAQQFPDLHSELNLSSLELGDSALYFCASAGGLGGYEQYFGPGTRLTVT.

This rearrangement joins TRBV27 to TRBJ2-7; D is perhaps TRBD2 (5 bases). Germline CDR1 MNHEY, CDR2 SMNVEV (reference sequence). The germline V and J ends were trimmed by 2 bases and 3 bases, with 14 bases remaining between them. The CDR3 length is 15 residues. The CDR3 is CASSLGLALNYEQYF. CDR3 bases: TGTGCCAGCAGTTTAGGTCTAGCTCTTAACTACGAGCAGTACTTC.

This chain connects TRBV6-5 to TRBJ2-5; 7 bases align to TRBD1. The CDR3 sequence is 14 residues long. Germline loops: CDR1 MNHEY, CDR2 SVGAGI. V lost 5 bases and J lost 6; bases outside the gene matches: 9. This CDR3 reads CASSRQGELKTQYF. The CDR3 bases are TGTGCCAGCAGTCGACAGGGAGAGTTGAAGACCCAGTACTTC.

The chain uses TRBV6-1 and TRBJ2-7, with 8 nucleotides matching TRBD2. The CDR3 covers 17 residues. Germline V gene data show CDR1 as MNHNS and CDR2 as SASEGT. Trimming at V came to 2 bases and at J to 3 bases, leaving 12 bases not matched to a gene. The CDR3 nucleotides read TGTGCCAGCAGTGAAAGTCCCCACGGGAGGGCACACTACGAGCAGTACTTC. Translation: CASSESPHGRAHYEQYF.

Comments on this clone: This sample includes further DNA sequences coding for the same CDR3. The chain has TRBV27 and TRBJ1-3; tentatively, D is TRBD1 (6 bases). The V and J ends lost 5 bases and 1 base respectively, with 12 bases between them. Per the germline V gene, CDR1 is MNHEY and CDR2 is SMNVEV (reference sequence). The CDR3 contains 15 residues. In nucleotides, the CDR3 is TGTGCCAGCAGTATGACAGGCTCGTCTGGAAACACCATATATTTT. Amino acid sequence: CASSMTGSSGNTIYF.

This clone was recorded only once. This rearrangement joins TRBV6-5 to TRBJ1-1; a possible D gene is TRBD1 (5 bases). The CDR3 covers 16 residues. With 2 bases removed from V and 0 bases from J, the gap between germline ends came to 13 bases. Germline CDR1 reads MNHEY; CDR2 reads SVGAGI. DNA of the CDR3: TGTGCCAGCAGTTACAACAGGAACTTCATGAACACTGAAGCTTTCTTT. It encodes CASSYNRNFMNTEAFF.

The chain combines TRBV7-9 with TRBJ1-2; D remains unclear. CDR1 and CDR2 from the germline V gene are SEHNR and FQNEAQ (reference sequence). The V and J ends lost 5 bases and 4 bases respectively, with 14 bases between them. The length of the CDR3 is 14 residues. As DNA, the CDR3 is TGTGCCAGCAGCCCGGAGGCAGTTTCCTATGGCTACACCTTC. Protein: CASSPEAVSYGYTF. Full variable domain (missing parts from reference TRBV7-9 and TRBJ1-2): DTGVSQNPRHKITKRGQNVTFRCDPISEHNRLYWYRQTLGQGPEFLTYFQNEAQLEKSRLLSDRFSAERPKGSFSTLEIQRTEQGDSAMYLCASSPEAVSYGYTFGSGTRLTVV.

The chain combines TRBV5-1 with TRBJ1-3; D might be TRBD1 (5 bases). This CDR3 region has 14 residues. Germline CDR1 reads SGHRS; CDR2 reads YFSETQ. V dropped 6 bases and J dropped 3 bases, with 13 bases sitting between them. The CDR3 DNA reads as TGCGCCAGCAATCAGGGTGGGTTTGGAAACACCATATATTTT. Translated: CASNQGGFGNTIYF.

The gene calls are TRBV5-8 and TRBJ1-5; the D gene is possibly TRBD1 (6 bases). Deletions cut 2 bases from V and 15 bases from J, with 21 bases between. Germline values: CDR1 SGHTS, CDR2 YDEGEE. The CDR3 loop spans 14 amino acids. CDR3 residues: CASSFRGANLNWHF. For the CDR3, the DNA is TGTGCCAGCAGCTTTCGGGGGGCAAATCTAAACTGGCATTTT.

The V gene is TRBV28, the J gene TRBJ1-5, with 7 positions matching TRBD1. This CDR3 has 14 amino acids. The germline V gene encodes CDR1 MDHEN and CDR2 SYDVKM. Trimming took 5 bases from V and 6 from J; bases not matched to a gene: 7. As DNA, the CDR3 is TGTGCCAGCAGTGCCGGACAGGAGGTTCAGCCCCAGCATTTT. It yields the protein CASSAGQEVQPQHF.

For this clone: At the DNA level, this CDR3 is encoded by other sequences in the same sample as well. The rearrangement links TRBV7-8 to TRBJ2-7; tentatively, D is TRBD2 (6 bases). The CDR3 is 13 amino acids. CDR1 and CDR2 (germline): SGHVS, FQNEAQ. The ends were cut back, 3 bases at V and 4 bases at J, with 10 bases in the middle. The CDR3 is CASSFGTRYEQYF. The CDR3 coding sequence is TGTGCCAGCAGCTTTGGGACTCGTTACGAGCAGTACTTC.